The rows below give T cell receptor beta chains drawn from one sample of a study of T cells in Graves' hyperthyroidism and ophthalmopathy. TCRdb independently ran MiXCR on the multiplex PCR reads; one entry per CDR3 protein. The repertoire holds about 540,000 distinct CDR3 sequences, with 40% to 55% as singletons. The sequenced sample consisted of peripheral blood or thyroid tissue (not recorded which). The receptors stem from a woman between 18 and 29 years old with Graves' hyperthyroidism. Each CDR3 is given without its conserved first and last residue. The order of the fields is D gene, V gene, J gene, CDR3 protein. D genes are given only for firm matches.

D gene: .; V gene: TRBV20-1; J gene: TRBJ1-1; CDR3 protein: SAEAGATEAF
D gene: .; V gene: TRBV11-1; J gene: TRBJ1-1; CDR3 protein: ASVQGAKRNTEAF
D gene: .; V gene: TRBV7-9; J gene: TRBJ2-5; CDR3 protein: ASNGPFLETQY
D gene: .; V gene: TRBV20-1; J gene: TRBJ1-1; CDR3 protein: SASLGEGDTEAF
D gene: TRBD1; V gene: TRBV20-1; J gene: TRBJ2-7; CDR3 protein: SARPGTGNEQY
D gene: .; V gene: TRBV10-2; J gene: TRBJ2-7; CDR3 protein: ASSDGTGYEQY
D gene: .; V gene: TRBV29-1; J gene: TRBJ1-1; CDR3 protein: SLDGQWPEAF
D gene: .; V gene: TRBV2; J gene: TRBJ1-4; CDR3 protein: ASSPTARTTNEKLF
D gene: TRBD1; V gene: TRBV11-3; J gene: TRBJ2-2; CDR3 protein: ASSPGTAHQTNTGELF
D gene: .; V gene: TRBV11-3; J gene: TRBJ2-5; CDR3 protein: ASSTLEGAETQY
D gene: .; V gene: TRBV7-9; J gene: TRBJ2-7; CDR3 protein: ASSLVGRTLEQY
D gene: .; V gene: TRBV29-1; J gene: TRBJ2-2; CDR3 protein: SVVGGSGYTGELF
D gene: .; V gene: TRBV29-1; J gene: TRBJ1-1; CDR3 protein: SHHTTENTEAF
D gene: .; V gene: TRBV25-1; J gene: TRBJ1-6; CDR3 protein: ASQETGRNSPLH
D gene: .; V gene: TRBV10-3; J gene: TRBJ2-2; CDR3 protein: AVGQRVRDTGELF
D gene: .; V gene: TRBV4-3; J gene: TRBJ2-5; CDR3 protein: ASSQGVTRETQY
D gene: .; V gene: TRBV7-9; J gene: TRBJ2-2; CDR3 protein: ASGQTGGELF
D gene: TRBD1; V gene: TRBV15; J gene: TRBJ1-5; CDR3 protein: AAGQAVQPQH
D gene: .; V gene: TRBV20-1; J gene: TRBJ2-7; CDR3 protein: SAPQGLGYEQY
D gene: .; V gene: TRBV6-4; J gene: TRBJ2-7; CDR3 protein: ASSDPRQSHEQY
D gene: .; V gene: TRBV12-3/TRBV12-4; J gene: TRBJ2-7; CDR3 protein: ASSLQPWEQY
D gene: .; V gene: TRBV25-1; J gene: TRBJ1-4; CDR3 protein: ASSQVRFGRSNEKLF
D gene: .; V gene: TRBV7-2; J gene: TRBJ2-1; CDR3 protein: ASSLFAGEQF
D gene: .; V gene: TRBV29-1; J gene: TRBJ2-6; CDR3 protein: SVERYRRSGANVLT
D gene: .; V gene: TRBV6-1; J gene: TRBJ2-5; CDR3 protein: AGSRDPQETQY
D gene: .; V gene: TRBV19; J gene: TRBJ1-1; CDR3 protein: ASSMWGGRAEAF
D gene: TRBD1; V gene: TRBV11-1; J gene: TRBJ1-6; CDR3 protein: ASSRRTGDYNSPLH
D gene: TRBD1; V gene: TRBV7-9; J gene: TRBJ1-1; CDR3 protein: ASSQDRGDTEAF
D gene: .; V gene: TRBV5-1; J gene: TRBJ2-5; CDR3 protein: ASSSEHNRYQETQY
D gene: .; V gene: TRBV19; J gene: TRBJ1-2; CDR3 protein: ASTLGGYT
D gene: TRBD1; V gene: TRBV10-3; J gene: TRBJ1-6; CDR3 protein: AISEKGADSPLH
D gene: .; V gene: TRBV11-2; J gene: TRBJ1-5; CDR3 protein: ASSLDMSQPQH
D gene: .; V gene: TRBV20-1; J gene: TRBJ2-6; CDR3 protein: SARGPGANVLT